The 9 T cell receptor beta chains reported below all come from one sample, sequenced in a study of stem cell transplantation in POMP-related autoinflammatory disease. TCRdb's table, derived via immunoSEQ multiplex PCR, lists solely in-frame clones and lacks some. The sample carries approximately 7,800 clones, around 90% recorded once. The material sequenced was CD8+ T cells from PBMCs, taken after stem cell transplantation. Every receptor here comes from a human patient with POMP-related autoinflammation and immune dysregulation (PRAID). Part of the T cells may come from the graft donor.

This clone has a single count. The V and J genes are TRBV5-5 and TRBJ1-1, with D perhaps matching TRBD1 (6 bases). This CDR3 has 15 amino acids. V lost 2 bases, J lost 5 bases, and 16 bases lay in between. Per germline, CDR1 SGHKS and CDR2 YYEKEE (reference sequence). CDR3 sequence reads: CASSFPGTSLTEAFF. CDR3 DNA sequence: TGTGCCAGCAGCTTCCCCGGGACAAGCTTAACTGAAGCTTTCTTT.

This chain joins TRBV28 and TRBJ1-3; D gene ambiguous. This CDR3 contains 15 residues. Germline CDR1 is MDHEN and CDR2 is SYDVKM. The V end lost 3 bases, the J end lost 0 bases, and 9 bases lay between the germline ends. The CDR3 nucleotides are TGTGCCAGCAGTTTTACCTCAGTCTCTGGAAACACCATATATTTT. Translating gives CASSFTSVSGNTIYF.

V gene TRBV7-9 combines with J gene TRBJ2-2; 11 bases match TRBD1. This CDR3 has 16 amino acids. V lost 4 bases, J lost 1 base, and 2 bases stayed unmatched. From germline, CDR1 is SEHNR and CDR2 FQNEAQ (reference sequence). The CDR3 DNA reads TGTGCCAGCAGCTCGGGACAGGGGGTGAACACCGGGGAGCTGTTTTTT. It codes for CASSSGQGVNTGELFF. The full variable domain, its missing parts supplied by reference TRBV7-9 and TRBJ2-2, is DTGVSQNPRHKITKRGQNVTFRCDPISEHNRLYWYRQTLGQGPEFLTYFQNEAQLEKSRLLSDRFSAERPKGSFSTLEIQRTEQGDSAMYLCASSSGQGVNTGELFFGEGSRLTVL.

The chain couples TRBV25-1 to TRBJ2-5; D is uncertain. Trimming removed 8 bases from V and 5 bases from J, with 15 bases in between. CDR1 is MGHDK and CDR2 is SYGVNS in the germline V gene. The CDR3 totals 13 residues. CDR3 bases: TGTGCCAGCTCCGGTCCGCTGGGGGAGACCCAGTACTTC. Protein product: CASSGPLGETQYF.

The chain couples TRBV5-4 to TRBJ2-5; 10 nucleotides align to TRBD1. The junction had 3 bases not matched to a gene; V was cut back by 0 bases and J by 4 bases. From germline, CDR1 is SGHNT and CDR2 YYREEE (reference sequence). The CDR3 has 15 amino acids. The CDR3 reads CASSLEGTGAETQYF. The CDR3 region has the DNA TGTGCCAGCAGCTTGGAAGGGACAGGGGCAGAGACCCAGTACTTC.

V and J are TRBV28 and TRBJ1-5; maybe TRBD1 (6 bases). Germline CDR1 MDHEN, CDR2 SYDVKM. The ends were cut back, 5 bases at V and 5 bases at J, with 19 bases in the middle. The CDR3 loop spans 16 amino acids. This chain's CDR3 is CASSKLRGGADQPQHF. In DNA form, the CDR3 reads TGTGCCAGCAGTAAGTTGAGGGGGGGCGCAGATCAGCCCCAGCATTTT.

The chain joins TRBV7-8 to TRBJ1-4; D call uncertain. Trimming shortened V by 1 base and J by 8 bases, and 20 bases separated the two germline ends. CDR1 and CDR2 from the germline V gene are SGHVS and FQNEAQ. The CDR3 covers 17 residues. The DNA of the CDR3 is TGTGCCAGCAGCTTAGTCCCAGGACCCTCTGGGCAGGAAAAACTGTTTTTT. Translating gives CASSLVPGPSGQEKLFF.

The chain has TRBV5-4 and TRBJ1-1, with TRBD1 identical over 10 bases. Germline CDR1 is SGHNT and CDR2 is YYREEE (reference sequence). Trimming cost V 0 bases and J 7 bases; bases outside gene matches: 3. This CDR3 is built from 14 residues. The CDR3 DNA reads as TGTGCCAGCAGCTTGGTTGGGACAGGGGATGAAGCTTTCTTT. As protein: CASSLVGTGDEAFF.

The V and J genes are TRBV24-1 and TRBJ2-7, with 9 positions matching TRBD1. The CDR3 runs to 16 residues. V gave up 4 bases and J gave up 5 bases; unmatched junction bases: 11. Germline V gene lookup returns CDR1 KGHDR and CDR2 SFDVKD. CDR3 sequence reads: CATSDFTGTGKDEQYF. CDR3 nucleotides: TGTGCCACCAGTGACTTTACCGGGACAGGGAAGGACGAGCAGTACTTC.